This TCR beta chain was retrieved from a study of Ad26.COV2.S vaccination and SARS-CoV-2 variants. Study results and limitations: Recipients of either vaccine or placebo displayed similar breadth of non-spike TCRs. Researchers cautioned that TCR breadth and depth analyses may have underestimated total T cell responses. Spike-specific TCR breadth in vaccine recipients exceeded that seen in placebo recipients. Substantial response breadth was reportedly seen for spike-specific CD8+ and CD4+ T cells after vaccination.

Sequencing was performed with immunoSEQ multiplex PCR; in TCRdb, only in-frame clones are kept and a portion is missing. The repertoire has fewer than 100,000 clones, approximately 82% of them found once; the top ten carry approximately 16%. Concerning this clone: Its antigen is not identified.

V lost 5 bases and J lost 7, with 9 bases in between. The CDR3 has 12 amino acids. Germline CDR1 is SGHNT and CDR2 is YENEEA. The rearrangement links TRBV11-3 to TRBJ2-1; D ambiguous. This clonotype was sampled from a human donor who had recovered from COVID-19. This specimen consisted of peripheral blood, obtained after recovery from COVID-19. CDR3 coding DNA: TGTGCCAGCAGCCCATGGTCGAATGAGCAGTTCTTC. Translating gives CASSPWSNEQFF.